This TCR beta chain was captured by sequencing in a study of T cells in Graves' hyperthyroidism and ophthalmopathy. This clonotype was recorded at least ten times. Its antigen is not identified. The V end was cut by 5 bases, the J end by 0 bases, with 12 bases between. Per germline, CDR1 MNHNS and CDR2 SASEGT. There are 15 residues in the CDR3. Out of less than 12 ml of fresh peripheral blood came the PBMCs. Amplified TCR beta CDR3 regions came from RNA transcripts. Primed by the HTBI set, a first-round RT-PCR was run on the TCR CDR3. Each CDR3 protein is one row after TCRdb ran MiXCR on the multiplex PCR reads. Of roughly 640,000 distinct CDR3 sequences in the sample, about 16% were seen once. Study-wide points: Progression to ophthalmopathy was predicted a median of roughly seven months early.

This sequence was found in a middle-aged woman with Graves' ophthalmopathy. The V call is TRBV6-1, the J call TRBJ2-3; D possibly uses TRBD1 or TRBD2 (5 bases each). What was sequenced was blood. This CDR3 reads CASSYSGSSTDTQYF. Here the CDR3 DNA reads TGTGCCAGCAGTTATTCAGGGAGTAGCACAGATACGCAGTATTTT.